Reported below is one T cell receptor beta chain. The germline gives CDR1 SGHAT, CDR2 FQNNGV. This CDR3 has 15 residues. The ends lost 5 bases at V and 8 bases at J; junction bases unmatched: 11. The sample originates from a study of blood T cell repertoires in COVID-19. TCRdb keeps only in-frame clones here, not all; method: immunoSEQ multiplex PCR. The sample has around 170,000 clones; approximately 84% are singletons. The sequence derives from a woman in her forties or fifties who had recovered from COVID-19. Sequencing used PBMCs or T cells enriched from blood (not recorded which). This chain uses TRBV11-2 with TRBJ1-4, with 7 bases fitting TRBD1. CDR3 amino acids: CASSIDRVSGEKLFF. Here the CDR3 DNA reads TGTGCCAGCAGCATCGACAGGGTGTCGGGGGAAAAACTGTTTTTT.